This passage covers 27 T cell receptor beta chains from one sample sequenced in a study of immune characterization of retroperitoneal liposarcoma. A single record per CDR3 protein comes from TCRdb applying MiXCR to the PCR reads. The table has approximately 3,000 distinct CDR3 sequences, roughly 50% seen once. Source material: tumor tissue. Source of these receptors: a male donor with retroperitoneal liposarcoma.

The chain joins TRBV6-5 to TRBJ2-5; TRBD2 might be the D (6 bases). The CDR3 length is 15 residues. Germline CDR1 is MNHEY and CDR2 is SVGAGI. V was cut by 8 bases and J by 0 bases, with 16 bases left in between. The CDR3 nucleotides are TGTGCCAGCCATCCGGGACTCCAGTACCAAGAGACCCAGTACTTC. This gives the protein CASHPGLQYQETQYF.

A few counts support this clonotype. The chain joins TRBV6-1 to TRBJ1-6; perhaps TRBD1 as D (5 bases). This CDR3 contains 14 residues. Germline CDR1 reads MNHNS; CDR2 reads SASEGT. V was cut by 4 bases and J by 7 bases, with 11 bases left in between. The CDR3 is CASSGTRGNSPLHF. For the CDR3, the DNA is TGTGCCAGCAGTGGGACAAGGGGAAATTCACCCCTCCACTTT.

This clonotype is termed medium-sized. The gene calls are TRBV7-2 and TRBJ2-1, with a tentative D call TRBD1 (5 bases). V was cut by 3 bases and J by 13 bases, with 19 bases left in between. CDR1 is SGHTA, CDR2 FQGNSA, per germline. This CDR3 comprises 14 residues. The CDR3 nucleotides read TGTGCCAGCAGCTTGTCAGGGTGGTCCGAGACCCAGTTCTTC. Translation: CASSLSGWSETQFF.

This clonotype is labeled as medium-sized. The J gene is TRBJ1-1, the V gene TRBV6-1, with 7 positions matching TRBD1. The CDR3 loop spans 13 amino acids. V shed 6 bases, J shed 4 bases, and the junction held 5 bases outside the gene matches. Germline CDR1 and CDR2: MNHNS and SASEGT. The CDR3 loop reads CASSYRGSTEAFF. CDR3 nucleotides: TGTGCCAGCAGCTACAGGGGTAGCACTGAAGCTTTCTTT.

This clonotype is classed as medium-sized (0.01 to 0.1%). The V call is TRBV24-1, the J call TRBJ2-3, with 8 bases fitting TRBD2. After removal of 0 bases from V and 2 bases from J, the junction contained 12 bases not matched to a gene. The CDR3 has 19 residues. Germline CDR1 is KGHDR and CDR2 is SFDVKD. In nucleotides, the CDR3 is TGTGCCACCAGTGATTTGGGGGGGAGGGAAGCGGGGGACACAGATACGCAGTATTTT. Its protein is CATSDLGGREAGDTDTQYF.

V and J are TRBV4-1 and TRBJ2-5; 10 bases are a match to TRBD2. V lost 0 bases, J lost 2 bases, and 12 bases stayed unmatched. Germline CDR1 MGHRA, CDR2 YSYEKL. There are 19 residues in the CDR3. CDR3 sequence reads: CASSQEGGPGLAFQETQYF. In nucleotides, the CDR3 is TGCGCCAGCAGCCAAGAGGGGGGCCCGGGACTAGCGTTTCAAGAGACCCAGTACTTC.

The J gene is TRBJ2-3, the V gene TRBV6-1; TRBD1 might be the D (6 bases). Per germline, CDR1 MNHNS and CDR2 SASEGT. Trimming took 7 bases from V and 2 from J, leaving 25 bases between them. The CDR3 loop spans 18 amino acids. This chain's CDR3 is CASTEFPGGQRNTDTQYF. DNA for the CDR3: TGTGCCAGCACTGAGTTCCCTGGGGGACAAAGAAACACAGATACGCAGTATTTT.

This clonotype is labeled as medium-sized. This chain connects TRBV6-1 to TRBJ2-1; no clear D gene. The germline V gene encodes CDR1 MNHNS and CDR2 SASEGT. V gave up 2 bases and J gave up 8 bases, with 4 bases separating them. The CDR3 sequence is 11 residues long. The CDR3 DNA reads TGTGCCAGCAGTGAAAGGGATGAGCAGTTCTTC. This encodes CASSERDEQFF.

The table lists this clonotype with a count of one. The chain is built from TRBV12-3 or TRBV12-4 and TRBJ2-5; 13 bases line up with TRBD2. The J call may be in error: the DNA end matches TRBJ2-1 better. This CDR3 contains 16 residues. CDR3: CAQPLRLAGGGETQFF. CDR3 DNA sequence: TGTGCCCAACCACTACGACTAGCGGGAGGAGGGGAGACCCAGTTCTTC.

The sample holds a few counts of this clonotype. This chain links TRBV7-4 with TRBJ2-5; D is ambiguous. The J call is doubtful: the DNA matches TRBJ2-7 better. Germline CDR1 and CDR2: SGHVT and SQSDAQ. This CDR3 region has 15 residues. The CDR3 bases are TGTGCCAGCAGCCCAGAGACGGAGCCTCGGAACGAGCAGTACTTC. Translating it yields CASSPETEPRNEQYF.

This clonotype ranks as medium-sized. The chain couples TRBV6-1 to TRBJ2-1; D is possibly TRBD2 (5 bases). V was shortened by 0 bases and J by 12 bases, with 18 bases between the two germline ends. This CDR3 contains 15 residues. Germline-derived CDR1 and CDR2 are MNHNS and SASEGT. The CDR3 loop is CASSEALQALVGQFF. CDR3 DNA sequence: TGTGCCAGCAGTGAAGCGCTTCAAGCACTAGTCGGGCAGTTCTTC.

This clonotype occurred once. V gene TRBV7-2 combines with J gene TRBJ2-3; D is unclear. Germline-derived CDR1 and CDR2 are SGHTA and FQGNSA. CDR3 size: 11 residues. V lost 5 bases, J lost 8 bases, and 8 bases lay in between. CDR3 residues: CASSPHSTQYF. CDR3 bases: TGTGCCAGCAGCCCCCACAGTACGCAGTATTTT.

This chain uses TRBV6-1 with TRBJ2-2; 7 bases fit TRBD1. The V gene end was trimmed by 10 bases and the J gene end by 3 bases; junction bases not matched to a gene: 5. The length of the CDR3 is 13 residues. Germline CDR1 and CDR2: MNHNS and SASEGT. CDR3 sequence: CAIQGDDTGELFF. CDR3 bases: TGTGCCATTCAGGGGGATGACACCGGGGAGCTGTTTTTT.

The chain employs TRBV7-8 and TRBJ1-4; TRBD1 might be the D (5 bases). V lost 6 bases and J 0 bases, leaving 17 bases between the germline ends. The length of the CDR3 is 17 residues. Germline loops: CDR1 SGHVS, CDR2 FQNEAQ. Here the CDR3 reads CASSRGRDPPTNEKLFF. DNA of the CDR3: TGTGCCAGCAGTAGGGGCAGGGACCCACCAACTAATGAAAAACTGTTTTTT.

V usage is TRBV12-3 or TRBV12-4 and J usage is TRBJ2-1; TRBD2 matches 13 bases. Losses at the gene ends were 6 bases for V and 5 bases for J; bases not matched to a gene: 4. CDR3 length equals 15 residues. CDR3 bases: TGTGCCAGCAGGCCGACTAGCGGGAGGAACAATGAGCAGTTCTTC. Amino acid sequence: CASRPTSGRNNEQFF.

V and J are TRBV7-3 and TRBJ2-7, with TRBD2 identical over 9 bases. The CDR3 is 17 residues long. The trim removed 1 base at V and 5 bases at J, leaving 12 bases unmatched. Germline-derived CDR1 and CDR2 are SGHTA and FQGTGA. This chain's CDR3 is CASSLKASGMGTDEQYF. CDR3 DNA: TGTGCCAGCAGCTTAAAAGCTAGCGGGATGGGTACCGACGAGCAGTACTTC.

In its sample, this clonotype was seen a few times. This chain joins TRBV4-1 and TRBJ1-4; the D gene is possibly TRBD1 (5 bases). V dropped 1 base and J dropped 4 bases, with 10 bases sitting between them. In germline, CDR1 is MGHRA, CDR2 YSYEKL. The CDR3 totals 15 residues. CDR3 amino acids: CASSQGGTSNEKLFF. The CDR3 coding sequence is TGCGCCAGCAGCCAAGGGGGGACTAGTAATGAAAAACTGTTTTTT.

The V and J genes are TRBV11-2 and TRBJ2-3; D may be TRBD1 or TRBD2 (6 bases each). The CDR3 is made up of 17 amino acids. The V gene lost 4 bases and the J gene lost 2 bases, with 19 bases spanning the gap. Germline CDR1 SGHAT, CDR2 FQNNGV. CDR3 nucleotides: TGTGCCAGCAGCTCCCTCGTGACGGGGGCCGCCACAGATACGCAGTATTTT. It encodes CASSSLVTGAATDTQYF.

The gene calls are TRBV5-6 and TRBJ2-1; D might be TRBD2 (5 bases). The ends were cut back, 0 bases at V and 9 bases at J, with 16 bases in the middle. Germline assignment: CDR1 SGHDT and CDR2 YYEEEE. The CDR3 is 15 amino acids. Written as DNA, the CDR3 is TGTGCCAGCAGCTTGGATACTAGTTTTACGCGTGAGCAGTTCTTC. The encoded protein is CASSLDTSFTREQFF.

CDR3 sequence: CASSFYLPRNTGELFF. The DNA of the CDR3 is TGTGCCAGCAGCTTTTATCTTCCACGTAACACCGGGGAGCTGTTTTTT. The chain combines TRBV7-2 with TRBJ1-3; D is ambiguous. The J call is uncertain, as TRBJ2-2 better fits the DNA end. This CDR3 has 16 amino acids. Germline V CDR1 and CDR2: SGHTA, FQGNSA.

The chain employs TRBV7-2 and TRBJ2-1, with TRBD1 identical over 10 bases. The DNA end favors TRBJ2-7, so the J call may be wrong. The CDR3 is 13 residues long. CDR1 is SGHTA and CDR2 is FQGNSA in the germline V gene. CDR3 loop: CASSSGTGDEQYF. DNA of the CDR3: TGTGCCAGCAGCTCTGGGACAGGGGACGAGCAGTACTTC.

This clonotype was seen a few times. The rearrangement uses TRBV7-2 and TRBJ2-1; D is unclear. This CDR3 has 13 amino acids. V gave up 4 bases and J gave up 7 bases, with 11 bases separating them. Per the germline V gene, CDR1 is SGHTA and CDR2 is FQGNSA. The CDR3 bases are TGTGCCAGCAGCTCCTCGATCGGGAATGAGCAGTTCTTC. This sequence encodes CASSSSIGNEQFF. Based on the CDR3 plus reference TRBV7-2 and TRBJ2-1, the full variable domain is GAGVSQSPSNKVTEKGKDVELRCDPISGHTALYWYRQSLGQGLEFLIYFQGNSAPDKSGLPSDRFSAERTGGSVSTLTIQRTQQEDSAVYLCASSSSIGNEQFFGPGTRLTVL.

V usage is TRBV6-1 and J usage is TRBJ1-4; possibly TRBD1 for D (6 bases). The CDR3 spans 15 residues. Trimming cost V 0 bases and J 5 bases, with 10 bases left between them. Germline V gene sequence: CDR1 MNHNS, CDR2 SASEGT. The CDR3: CASSEAHGGNEKLFF. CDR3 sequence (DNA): TGTGCCAGCAGTGAAGCGCACGGGGGCAATGAAAAACTGTTTTTT.

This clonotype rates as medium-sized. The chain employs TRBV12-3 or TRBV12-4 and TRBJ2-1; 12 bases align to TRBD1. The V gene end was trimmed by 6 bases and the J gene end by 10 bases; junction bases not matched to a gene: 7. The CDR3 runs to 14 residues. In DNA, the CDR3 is TGTGCCAGCAGGGGACAGGGGGCCGGGTACGAGCAGTTCTTC. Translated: CASRGQGAGYEQFF.

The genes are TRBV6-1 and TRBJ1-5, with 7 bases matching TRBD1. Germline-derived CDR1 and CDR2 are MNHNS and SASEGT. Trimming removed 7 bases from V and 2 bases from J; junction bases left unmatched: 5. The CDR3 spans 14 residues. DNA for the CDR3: TGTGCCAGCACCGCCGGGACAGGCAATCAGCCCCAGCATTTT. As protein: CASTAGTGNQPQHF.

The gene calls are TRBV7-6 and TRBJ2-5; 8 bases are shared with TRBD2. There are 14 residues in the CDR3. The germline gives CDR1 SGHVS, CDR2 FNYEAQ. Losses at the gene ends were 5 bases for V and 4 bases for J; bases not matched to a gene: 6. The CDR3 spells CASSLPGGGETQYF. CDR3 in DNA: TGTGCCAGCAGCCTACCGGGGGGGGGAGAGACCCAGTACTTC.

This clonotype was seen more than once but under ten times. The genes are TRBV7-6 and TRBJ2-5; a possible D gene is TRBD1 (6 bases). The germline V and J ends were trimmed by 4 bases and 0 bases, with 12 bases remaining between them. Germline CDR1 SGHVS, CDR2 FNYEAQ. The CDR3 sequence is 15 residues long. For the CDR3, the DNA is TGTGCCAGCAGCTCCTCGACAGGTTACCAAGAGACCCAGTACTTC. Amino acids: CASSSSTGYQETQYF.